This entry lists 11 T cell receptor beta chains sequenced from one sample in a study of T cell responses to AZD1222 COVID-19 vaccine. Profiled with immunoSEQ multiplex PCR; TCRdb holds only in-frame clones, not every one. In the table there are 90,000 to 120,000 clones, approximately 88% of which are singletons. Sequencing used peripheral blood, obtained on day 0 of AZD1222 vaccination. The receptor set was obtained from an adult in good health.

The chain uses TRBV2 and TRBJ1-2; the D is unclear. V lost 4 bases to trimming and J lost 4 bases, with 13 bases between them. Germline V gives CDR1 SNHLY, CDR2 FYNNEI. CDR3 length: 14 residues. DNA for the CDR3: TGTGCCAGCAGTGTACGTTTGGGTACCTATGGCTACACCTTC. As protein: CASSVRLGTYGYTF.

The genes are TRBV11-3 and TRBJ2-7, with D perhaps TRBD2 (5 bases). The V end lost 4 bases, the J end lost 7 bases, and 17 bases lay between the germline ends. This CDR3 is 14 amino acids long. From germline, CDR1 is SGHNT and CDR2 YENEEA. Here the CDR3 reads CASSSWADSGEQYF. The CDR3 DNA reads TGTGCCAGCAGCTCCTGGGCCGACTCGGGGGAGCAGTACTTC.

V gene TRBV6-1 combines with J gene TRBJ1-1, with TRBD1 matching over 10 bases. The V gene's germline CDR1 is MNHNS and CDR2 SASEGT. Trimming removed 4 bases from V and 4 bases from J; junction bases left unmatched: 9. The CDR3 is made up of 16 amino acids. CDR3 nucleotide sequence: TGTGCCAGCAGTGCCCAAATCCGGACAGGGGGCACTGAAGCTTTCTTT. It is translated as CASSAQIRTGGTEAFF.

Note on this clone: Other DNA sequences in the sample encode the same CDR3. The chain has TRBV4-2 and TRBJ1-5, with D perhaps TRBD1 (5 bases). Deletions cut 3 bases from V and 4 bases from J, with 7 bases between. The CDR3 sequence is 13 residues long. Germline-derived CDR1 and CDR2 are LGHNA and YNFKEQ. For the CDR3, the DNA is TGTGCCAGCAGCCAGGGGGGAAATCAGCCCCAGCATTTT. Its protein is CASSQGGNQPQHF.

The CDR3 nucleotides are TGTGCCAGCAGTCCCCGATGGGGAGGGGGCTCTCAGCCCCAGCATTTT. Protein product: CASSPRWGGGSQPQHF. The genes are TRBV6-2 or TRBV6-3 and TRBJ1-5; 7 bases are a match to TRBD1. CDR3 length equals 16 residues. V shed 5 bases, J shed 6 bases, and the junction held 13 bases outside the gene matches. Germline V gives CDR1 MNHEY, CDR2 SVGEGT.

This clone was seen just once. V usage is TRBV5-6 and J usage is TRBJ2-5; D perhaps matches TRBD1 (5 bases). With 0 bases removed from V and 3 bases from J, the gap between germline ends came to 9 bases. In germline, CDR1 is SGHDT, CDR2 YYEEEE. This CDR3 spans 14 amino acids. The CDR3 loop reads CASSLESREETQYF. In DNA, the CDR3 is TGTGCCAGCAGCTTGGAGAGCAGGGAAGAGACCCAGTACTTC. Combining the CDR3 with reference TRBV5-6 and TRBJ2-5 gives the whole variable domain DAGVTQSPTHLIKTRGQQVTLRCSPKSGHDTVSWYQQALGQGPQFIFQYYEEEERQRGNFPDRFSGHQFPNYSSELNVNALLLGDSALYLCASSLESREETQYFGPGTRLLVL.

The gene calls are TRBV5-1 and TRBJ1-1; possibly TRBD1 for D (6 bases). Germline V gene data show CDR1 as SGHRS and CDR2 as YFSETQ. The CDR3 loop spans 15 amino acids. The V end was cut by 1 base, the J end by 1 base, with 11 bases between. CDR3 region: CASSLLRGWNTEAFF. The CDR3 DNA is TGCGCCAGCAGCTTGTTGAGGGGGTGGAACACTGAAGCTTTCTTT.

This rearrangement joins TRBV6-5 to TRBJ2-1, with TRBD2 matching 10 bases. Germline V CDR1 and CDR2: MNHEY, SVGAGI. The J segment lost 8 bases and the V segment lost 6 bases, leaving 10 bases of the junction unmatched. The length of the CDR3 is 15 residues. This CDR3 is CASRFPSGGGDEQFF. For the CDR3, the DNA is TGTGCCAGCAGGTTTCCTAGCGGGGGCGGCGATGAGCAGTTCTTC.

The count of this clone is one. The rearrangement joins TRBV7-3 to TRBJ1-1; D gene unclear. Between the trimmed V and J ends, which lost 7 bases and 1 base, there was a span of 10 bases. CDR3 length: 13 amino acids. Per germline, CDR1 SGHTA and CDR2 FQGTGA. The CDR3 region is CASTKPGNTEAFF. Written as DNA, the CDR3 is TGTGCCAGCACCAAGCCGGGGAACACTGAAGCTTTCTTT.

The rearrangement uses TRBV7-9 and TRBJ1-1; TRBD1 agrees at 11 bases. J gave up 0 bases and V 3 bases, and 9 bases lay outside the gene matches. Germline V gives CDR1 SEHNR, CDR2 FQNEAQ (reference sequence). The CDR3 spans 18 residues. The CDR3 loop reads CASSFGPDRGRMNTEAFF. DNA of the CDR3: TGTGCCAGCAGCTTTGGCCCGGACAGGGGGCGCATGAACACTGAAGCTTTCTTT. The full variable domain, in which reference TRBV7-9 and TRBJ1-1 provide the parts outside the CDR3, is DTGVSQNPRHKITKRGQNVTFRCDPISEHNRLYWYRQTLGQGPEFLTYFQNEAQLEKSRLLSDRFSAERPKGSFSTLEIQRTEQGDSAMYLCASSFGPDRGRMNTEAFFGQGTRLTVV.

V gene TRBV11-1 combines with J gene TRBJ2-2, with TRBD2 matching over 7 bases. The V and J ends lost 9 bases and 2 bases, in that order; junction bases with no gene match: 9. The CDR3 is 15 amino acids. Germline CDR1 is SGHAT and CDR2 is FQDESV (reference sequence). The CDR3, as DNA: TGTGCCAGTGTTCCGGCGGGGGAAAACACCGGGGAGCTGTTTTTT. The encoded protein is CASVPAGENTGELFF.